This TCR beta chain was obtained from a study of beta chain features in type 1 diabetes. Study-level background: Researchers looked at 95 million to 140 million sorted cells across all samples. Study results and limitations: Type 1 diabetes patients showed a moderate but significant shortening of TCRB CDR3s in all four CD4+ subsets. Patients' naive, central memory and Treg TCRB repertoires seemed closer to one another than those of healthy donors. PCR might show a preference for shorter templates, equally across patients and controls. VDJ junctions from type 1 diabetes patients carried fewer insertions and larger deletions.

CDR1 is SGHNT, CDR2 YYREEE, per germline (reference sequence). The length of the CDR3 is 15 residues. The J segment lost 2 bases and the V segment lost 4 bases, leaving 7 bases of the junction unmatched. This clone has only a few counts. The antigen remains unidentified. cDNA synthesis used the whole RNA isolate, giving expressed TCRB sequences. Clones were sequenced by immunoSEQ multiplex PCR, and TCRdb holds only the in-frame ones, with some missing. The sample carries approximately 150,000 clones, 10% to 15% recorded once. Source material: central memory CD4+ T cells from blood. This chain joins TRBV5-4 and TRBJ2-3; 7 bases are a match to TRBD2. The TCR comes from a man between 18 and 29 years old with type 1 diabetes. The CDR3 protein is CASSGGTTLTDTQYF. Here the CDR3 DNA reads TGTGCCAGCAGCGGAGGGACTACCCTCACAGATACGCAGTATTTT.